These 18 T cell receptor beta chains came from one sample sequenced in a study of shared clonotypes between healthy human individuals. Using immunoSEQ multiplex PCR, the repertoire was profiled, and TCRdb retains in-frame clones only, with some absent. The repertoire consists of about 330,000 clones, with around 72% occurring once and the leading ten covering about 9.3%. The specimen sequenced was memory CD4+ T cells sorted from blood. Subset described: CD45RA-negative fraction. The receptors originated from a man aged 25 to 40 in good health.

The chain joins TRBV25-1 to TRBJ2-3, with D unresolved. CDR3 length: 12 amino acids. V was clipped by 2 bases and J by 9 bases, with 9 bases between them. Germline V CDR1 and CDR2: MGHDK, SYGVNS. CDR3 bases: TGTGCCAGCAGTGAAGGTGGGTGGACGCAGTATTTT. Translated, it gives CASSEGGWTQYF.

The CDR3 coding sequence is TGCGCCAGCAGCTTCGACATTTACAATGAGCAGTTCTTC. The encoded protein is CASSFDIYNEQFF. This rearrangement joins TRBV5-1 to TRBJ2-1; no firm D call. The CDR3 sequence is 13 residues long. V lost 2 bases, J lost 4 bases, and 7 bases lay in between. Germline V gene lookup returns CDR1 SGHRS and CDR2 YFSETQ.

The V and J genes are TRBV2 and TRBJ1-4; TRBD1 aligns across 9 bases. The V segment lost 6 bases and the J segment 8 bases; nucleotides outside the gene matches: 10. CDR3 length: 15 residues. Germline V lookup: CDR1 SNHLY, CDR2 FYNNEI. CDR3 nucleotide sequence: TGTGCCAGCAGCCGGGACAGGGAGAGACGGGAAAAACTGTTTTTT. It encodes CASSRDRERREKLFF.

For the CDR3, the DNA is TGCGCCAGCAGCCCAGGAGCCAAGAACACTGAAGCTTTCTTT. This translates into CASSPGAKNTEAFF. The chain recombines TRBV5-1 with TRBJ1-1; no reliable D call. The CDR3 runs 14 residues. The V end lost 4 bases, the J end lost 1 base, and 11 bases lay between the germline ends. Per germline, CDR1 SGHRS and CDR2 YFSETQ.

This clone was observed a few times. V is TRBV18 and J is TRBJ2-1, with 7 bases lining up with TRBD2. Germline-derived CDR1 and CDR2 are KGHSH and LQKENI. The CDR3 has 15 residues. V lost 4 bases and J lost 7; bases outside the gene matches: 10. The CDR3 sequence is CASSREREGRNEQFF. CDR3 nucleotide sequence: TGTGCCAGCTCACGTGAGAGGGAGGGCCGGAATGAGCAGTTCTTC.

This clone came up a few times. This chain uses TRBV5-4 with TRBJ2-1, with D possibly being TRBD2 (5 bases). The CDR3 totals 14 residues. Trimming left V 7 bases short and J 0 bases short, with 11 bases between. Germline CDR1 and CDR2: SGHNT and YYREEE (reference sequence). CDR3 DNA: TGTGCCAGCGGAGGAGGCTTCTCCTACAATGAGCAGTTCTTC. Its protein is CASGGGFSYNEQFF.

The J gene is TRBJ2-4, the V gene TRBV15, with D maybe TRBD1 (6 bases). Germline V CDR1 and CDR2: LNHNV, YYDKDF (reference sequence). Trimming shortened V by 0 bases and J by 7 bases, and 13 bases separated the two germline ends. The CDR3 covers 15 residues. CDR3 loop: CATSRDRTDGNIQYF. CDR3 sequence (DNA): TGTGCCACCAGCAGAGATAGGACAGACGGCAACATTCAGTACTTC.

The rearrangement links TRBV10-2 to TRBJ1-2; D is unresolved. V was pared by 8 bases and J by 1 base, with 17 bases between. The CDR3 contains 15 residues. The germline CDR1 and CDR2 sequences are WSHSY and SAAADI. The CDR3 DNA sequence: TGCGCCAGCGTGCCCCGGCCGGGTAATAACTATGGCTACACCTTC. Its translation: CASVPRPGNNYGYTF.

This clone is a singleton in its sample. This chain uses TRBV5-1 with TRBJ2-7, with D possibly being TRBD1 (6 bases). The V end lost 4 bases, the J end lost 7 bases, and 21 bases lay between the germline ends. The CDR3 is 15 amino acids. The V gene's germline CDR1 is SGHRS and CDR2 YFSETQ. The CDR3 coding sequence is TGCGCCAGCAGCCAGCAGGGGCCCTCCTGGGAAGAGCAGTACTTC. It is translated as CASSQQGPSWEEQYF. The full variable domain, its missing parts supplied by reference TRBV5-1 and TRBJ2-7, is KAGVTQTPRYLIKTRGQQVTLSCSPISGHRSVSWYQQTPGQGLQFLFEYFSETQRNKGNFPGRFSGRQFSNSRSEMNVSTLELGDSALYLCASSQQGPSWEEQYFGPGTRLTVT.

This clone was counted once. The chain has TRBV2 and TRBJ2-3, with TRBD2 identical over 10 bases. Germline-derived CDR1 and CDR2 are SNHLY and FYNNEI. The CDR3 covers 15 residues. The V and J ends lost 5 bases and 0 bases, in that order; junction bases with no gene match: 2. CDR3 in DNA: TGTGCCAGCAGTAGCGGGAGGGCTAGCACAGATACGCAGTATTTT. It translates to CASSSGRASTDTQYF.

The chain joins TRBV2 to TRBJ1-2; a possible D gene is TRBD1 (6 bases). Germline CDR1 reads SNHLY; CDR2 reads FYNNEI. There are 12 residues in the CDR3. V was pared by 11 bases and J by 2 bases, with 12 bases between. CDR3 in DNA: TGTGCCGCCGGGACACCCAACTATGGCTACACCTTC. Translating gives CAAGTPNYGYTF. Complete variable domain (other parts from reference TRBV2 and TRBJ1-2): EPEVTQTPSHQVTQMGQEVILRCVPISNHLYFYWYRQILGQKVEFLVSFYNNEISEKSEIFDDQFSVERPDGSNFTLKIRSTKLEDSAMYFCAAGTPNYGYTFGSGTRLTVV.

The chain employs TRBV7-6 and TRBJ1-1; D is unresolved. Germline loops: CDR1 SGHVS, CDR2 FNYEAQ. The V gene lost 7 bases and the J gene lost 1 base, with 10 bases spanning the gap. The CDR3 consists of 13 residues. CDR3 in DNA: TGTGCCAGCAACAAGACGGAGAACACTGAAGCTTTCTTT. Amino acids: CASNKTENTEAFF.

V usage is TRBV11-3 and J usage is TRBJ2-1, with TRBD2 matching 14 bases. The germline gives CDR1 SGHNT, CDR2 YENEEA. The CDR3 has 18 residues. V dropped 3 bases and J dropped 6; count of bases not matched to a gene: 10. CDR3 coding DNA: TGTGCCAGCAGCTTCCGTGGACTAGCGGGAGGAAACGTCAATGAGCAGTTCTTC. It encodes CASSFRGLAGGNVNEQFF. The full variable domain, in which reference TRBV11-3 and TRBJ2-1 provide the parts outside the CDR3, is EAGVVQSPRYKIIEKKQPVAFWCNPISGHNTLYWYLQNLGQGPELLIRYENEEAVDDSQLPKDRFSAERLKGVDSTLKIQPAELGDSAVYLCASSFRGLAGGNVNEQFFGPGTRLTVL.

The sample holds one count of this clone. The CDR3 loop reads CASSYSEGEWEKLFF. The DNA of the CDR3 is TGTGCCAGCAGTTACTCGGAGGGGGAGTGGGAAAAACTGTTTTTT. V is TRBV6-5 and J is TRBJ1-4; maybe TRBD1 (6 bases). The CDR3 has 15 amino acids. The germline gives CDR1 MNHEY, CDR2 SVGAGI. V lost 0 bases and J 8 bases, leaving 13 bases between the germline ends.

The J gene is TRBJ2-7, the V gene TRBV7-9; 7 bases line up with TRBD2. CDR1 and CDR2 (germline): SEHNR, FQNEAQ (reference sequence). After removal of 3 bases from V and 3 bases from J, the junction contained 5 bases not matched to a gene. There are 14 residues in the CDR3. As DNA, the CDR3 is TGTGCCAGCAGCTTCAGCGGACTAGTCTACGAGCAGTACTTC. It yields the protein CASSFSGLVYEQYF. The variable domain in full, completed from reference TRBV7-9 and TRBJ2-7, reads DTGVSQNPRHKITKRGQNVTFRCDPISEHNRLYWYRQTLGQGPEFLTYFQNEAQLEKSRLLSDRFSAERPKGSFSTLEIQRTEQGDSAMYLCASSFSGLVYEQYFGPGTRLTVT.

This chain connects TRBV7-9 to TRBJ2-1; D uncertain. The CDR3 runs to 14 residues. The germline CDR1 and CDR2 sequences are SEHNR and FQNEAQ (reference sequence). The V end was cut by 10 bases, the J end by 5 bases, with 18 bases between. The CDR3 DNA reads TGTGCCACCACCCTTAGGGCGGAGCACAATGAGCAGTTCTTC. This translates into CATTLRAEHNEQFF.

J is TRBJ1-6 and V is TRBV7-9, with TRBD1 matching 7 bases. Germline CDR1 reads SEHNR; CDR2 reads FQNEAQ (reference sequence). The CDR3 runs to 16 residues. With 0 bases clipped from V and 7 bases from J, the junction kept 6 bases outside the gene matches. As DNA, the CDR3 is TGTGCCAGCAGCTTAGCGGGACAGCCCATCAATTCACCCCTCCACTTT. It translates to CASSLAGQPINSPLHF.

The chain is built from TRBV28 and TRBJ1-2; no clear D. CDR1 MDHEN and CDR2 SYDVKM come from the germline V gene. Trimming took 10 bases from V and 4 from J, leaving 13 bases between them. CDR3 length: 12 residues. As DNA, the CDR3 is TGTGCCATTGACGGAAACCTCTATGGCTACACCTTC. It is translated as CAIDGNLYGYTF.